The clone carrying this TCR beta chain was found once. Data came from immunoSEQ multiplex PCR; TCRdb stores just in-frame clones and leaves some out. Among more than 150,000 clones listed, roughly 79% were seen once. The data stem from a study of blood T cell repertoires in COVID-19. The CDR3 runs to 15 residues. V lost 2 bases, J lost 1 base, and 11 bases lay in between. Germline-derived CDR1 and CDR2 are SGHNT and YENEEA. Material for sequencing was peripheral blood. The TCR originated in a woman older than 75 with COVID-19, enrolled during active disease. The chain links TRBV11-3 to TRBJ2-5, with D perhaps matching TRBD1 (6 bases). Here the CDR3 DNA reads TGTGCCAGCAGCTTAAGGGGACATACCCAAGAGACCCAGTACTTC. It codes for CASSLRGHTQETQYF. Based on the CDR3 plus reference TRBV11-3 and TRBJ2-5, the full variable domain is EAGVVQSPRYKIIEKKQPVAFWCNPISGHNTLYWYLQNLGQGPELLIRYENEEAVDDSQLPKDRFSAERLKGVDSTLKIQPAELGDSAVYLCASSLRGHTQETQYFGPGTRLLVL.